Listed below are T cell receptor beta chains from one sample, sequenced in a study of long-term antiretroviral therapy in people with HIV. Using immunoSEQ multiplex PCR, the repertoire was profiled, and TCRdb retains in-frame clones only, with some absent. Among roughly 28,000 clones, approximately 80% were seen once, and the ten largest hold roughly 7%. The starting material was unsorted PBMCs, obtained 0.3 years after starting antiretroviral therapy. The receptors derive from a man aged 35-49 years with HIV. Both conserved end residues are trimmed from each CDR3. Fields, in order: J gene, V gene, CDR3 protein.

TRBJ1-1,TRBV5-1,ASSLVRSDTEAF
TRBJ1-1,TRBV7-8,ASSLTDRTEAF
TRBJ2-5,TRBV27,ASSYPTGGQETQY
TRBJ2-1,TRBV7-9,ASSLSLAGSYNEQF
TRBJ2-3,TRBV7-3,ASSLTGLAQGDTQY
TRBJ2-4,TRBV11-3,ASSLELAAPYKNIQY
TRBJ1-5,TRBV7-2,ASSSNRYQPQH
TRBJ1-3,TRBV30,AWSRTRDSSGNTIY
TRBJ1-1,TRBV2,ASSVYGRERRAF
TRBJ2-1,TRBV7-9,ASSESGSPYNEQF
TRBJ1-1,TRBV7-2,ASSLDSLTRTEAF
TRBJ2-2,TRBV29-1,SVAGTSRTGELF
TRBJ2-1,TRBV5-4,ASSLTGGPYNEQF
TRBJ1-2,TRBV9,ASSVESWNPYYGYT
TRBJ1-2,TRBV7-9,ASSLGYRGSDYGYT
TRBJ2-5,TRBV5-1,ASSRQPANYQETQY
TRBJ1-1,TRBV19,ASSITGSITEAF
TRBJ2-7,TRBV4-3,ASSRRRQGAEEQY
TRBJ1-2,TRBV18,ASSPSGQGDYGYT
TRBJ2-7,TRBV10-3,AIAGRGIDEQY
TRBJ1-2,TRBV4-3,ASSQDGGPGNGYT
TRBJ1-5,TRBV2,ASSEGYSNQPQH
TRBJ1-5,TRBV2,ASSDKTGHQPQH
TRBJ1-2,TRBV13,ASSLTGNYGYT
TRBJ2-1,TRBV5-5,ASSLGHNEQF
TRBJ1-2,TRBV6-5,ASRRGRGQGYT
TRBJ2-7,TRBV4-3,ASSQDTSGFYEQY
TRBJ2-1,TRBV19,ASSTDLADSYNEQF
TRBJ1-1,TRBV5-5,ASSPSVAEAF
TRBJ2-7,TRBV5-1,ASSWGTGPSYEQY
TRBJ2-5,TRBV28,ASSLSQLFVETQY
TRBJ2-2,TRBV28,ASSWPTTAGGELF